The present entry profiles one T cell receptor beta chain with its context. These data are taken from a study of cytotoxic CD8 clonotypes in ibrutinib-treated CLL. At the level of the study: Responses comprised about 24 partial and 2 complete; at median approximately 70 months, approximately 14 remained remitted and around 12 progressed. Productive templates averaged 255,043 per sample, and productive rearrangements some 96,000.

Data came from immunoSEQ multiplex PCR; TCRdb stores just in-frame clones and leaves some out. The table lists around 330,000 clones, around 66% of them singletons. Frozen-stored PBMCs produced 1.5 to 2.5 micrograms of genomic DNA for TCR beta libraries. This CDR3 has 17 residues. Germline trimming cut 4 bases from V and 1 base from J; bases unmatched to any gene: 14. The V gene's germline CDR1 is SQVTM and CDR2 ANQGSEA. V is TRBV29-1 and J is TRBJ2-7; TRBD1 aligns across 9 bases. This clonotype originated in a human donor with chronic lymphocytic leukemia. The sample here was PBMCs, taken after 36 months of ibrutinib treatment. The CDR3 is CSVGGVFRDRASYEQYF. The CDR3 DNA sequence: TGCAGCGTTGGTGGTGTATTCCGGGACAGGGCATCCTACGAGCAGTACTTC.